These T cell receptor beta chains were read from a single sample in a study of naive and memory T cell subsets. TCRdb reprocessed the UMI-ligation and nested PCR reads via MiXCR and lists one record per CDR3 protein. Among about 150,000 distinct CDR3 sequences listed, 22% were seen once. The sample comprised naive CD4+ T cells from blood. All receptors derive from a human donor in good health. The conserved cysteine and the conserved F or W are not part of the CDR3 here.

V gene: TRBV28
J gene: TRBJ1-5
CDR3 protein: ASSFQGNRPQH

V gene: TRBV11-2
J gene: TRBJ2-3
CDR3 protein: ASSLDPTGVTDTQY

V gene: TRBV29-1
J gene: TRBJ2-7
CDR3 protein: SVGLAGGSSSYEQY

V gene: TRBV5-1
J gene: TRBJ2-1
CDR3 protein: ASSWAAGGVSNEQF

V gene: TRBV27
J gene: TRBJ2-3
CDR3 protein: ATRAGQGTDTQY

V gene: TRBV27
J gene: TRBJ2-5
CDR3 protein: ASSFLAGRGRETQY

V gene: TRBV28
J gene: TRBJ2-1
CDR3 protein: ASLAPTGVYNEQF

V gene: TRBV29-1
J gene: TRBJ2-3
CDR3 protein: SVDRGQGTDTQY

V gene: TRBV18
J gene: TRBJ2-7
CDR3 protein: ASSLLQVGEQY

V gene: TRBV9
J gene: TRBJ2-2
CDR3 protein: ASTLSGVNTGELF

V gene: TRBV7-2
J gene: TRBJ2-3
CDR3 protein: ASSLVELGGTDTQY

V gene: TRBV7-9
J gene: TRBJ2-3
CDR3 protein: ASSLREVITDTQY

V gene: TRBV5-1
J gene: TRBJ2-1
CDR3 protein: ASTQLVSSYNEQF

V gene: TRBV27
J gene: TRBJ2-1
CDR3 protein: ASSLGTVPYNEQF

V gene: TRBV29-1
J gene: TRBJ2-3
CDR3 protein: SVDGAGRLDTQY

V gene: TRBV7-8
J gene: TRBJ2-6
CDR3 protein: ASFRVGANVLT

V gene: TRBV5-1
J gene: TRBJ1-5
CDR3 protein: ASSLVAGDQPQH

V gene: TRBV14
J gene: TRBJ2-2
CDR3 protein: ASSRQVANTGELF

V gene: TRBV20-1
J gene: TRBJ1-5
CDR3 protein: SARDTRQATGPQH

V gene: TRBV19
J gene: TRBJ1-4
CDR3 protein: ASSSRTGGVSKEKLF

V gene: TRBV20-1
J gene: TRBJ2-7
CDR3 protein: SASIRTSGIYEQY

V gene: TRBV29-1
J gene: TRBJ1-1
CDR3 protein: SVVGSGTEAF

V gene: TRBV10-3
J gene: TRBJ1-5
CDR3 protein: ATALGVAHQPQH

V gene: TRBV20-1
J gene: TRBJ1-4
CDR3 protein: SASPPPREKLF

V gene: TRBV12-3/TRBV12-4
J gene: TRBJ2-5
CDR3 protein: ASRTSGAPKRETQY

V gene: TRBV20-1
J gene: TRBJ2-1
CDR3 protein: SATQGTILNEQF

V gene: TRBV4-3
J gene: TRBJ1-3
CDR3 protein: ASSHGGTGSSGNTIY

V gene: TRBV13
J gene: TRBJ2-5
CDR3 protein: ASSLGRSSGQETQY

V gene: TRBV12-5
J gene: TRBJ2-3
CDR3 protein: ASGLVLAGGPADTQY

V gene: TRBV5-1
J gene: TRBJ2-1
CDR3 protein: ASSPDRFYNEQF

V gene: TRBV6-6
J gene: TRBJ2-1
CDR3 protein: ASSETGGAYNEQF

V gene: TRBV6-5
J gene: TRBJ2-1
CDR3 protein: ASSNTGLSSNEQF

V gene: TRBV4-1
J gene: TRBJ1-1
CDR3 protein: ASSQEGQTSLDTEAF

V gene: TRBV7-9
J gene: TRBJ2-2
CDR3 protein: ASSSISGELF

V gene: TRBV6-2/TRBV6-3
J gene: TRBJ1-1
CDR3 protein: ASSPARPNTEAF

V gene: TRBV3-1
J gene: TRBJ2-2
CDR3 protein: ASSPGLAGTGELF

V gene: TRBV27
J gene: TRBJ1-2
CDR3 protein: ASSLSGGVYGYT

V gene: TRBV10-3
J gene: TRBJ2-3
CDR3 protein: AISLGLSRTDTQY

V gene: TRBV20-1
J gene: TRBJ1-3
CDR3 protein: SARVGSGNTIY

V gene: TRBV25-1
J gene: TRBJ2-7
CDR3 protein: ASSDPGQGAYEQY

V gene: TRBV28
J gene: TRBJ1-1
CDR3 protein: ASSLTADTEAF

V gene: TRBV20-1
J gene: TRBJ2-1
CDR3 protein: SARASPGLT

V gene: TRBV29-1
J gene: TRBJ2-7
CDR3 protein: SVPGVGEQY

V gene: TRBV20-1
J gene: TRBJ2-1
CDR3 protein: SANKLAGAGNEQF

V gene: TRBV18
J gene: TRBJ1-5
CDR3 protein: ASSVPNQPQH

V gene: TRBV24-1
J gene: TRBJ2-1
CDR3 protein: ATSAGGDEQF

V gene: TRBV29-1
J gene: TRBJ2-7
CDR3 protein: SAGGSYEQY

V gene: TRBV20-1
J gene: TRBJ2-4
CDR3 protein: STTGMNKNIQY

V gene: TRBV6-5
J gene: TRBJ1-2
CDR3 protein: ASKRGSGYT

V gene: TRBV20-1
J gene: TRBJ2-7
CDR3 protein: SARFRREQY

V gene: TRBV5-1
J gene: TRBJ2-7
CDR3 protein: ASSLDGLPREQY

V gene: TRBV3-1
J gene: TRBJ2-1
CDR3 protein: ASSQALAGVWGEQF

V gene: TRBV20-1
J gene: TRBJ2-3
CDR3 protein: SANDFRGSSTDTQY

V gene: TRBV5-1
J gene: TRBJ2-7
CDR3 protein: ASSLTGVAYEQY

V gene: TRBV12-3/TRBV12-4
J gene: TRBJ2-5
CDR3 protein: ATLSGRAGKTQY

V gene: TRBV7-2
J gene: TRBJ2-3
CDR3 protein: ASSFPSTDTQY

V gene: TRBV2
J gene: TRBJ2-7
CDR3 protein: ASSGSSGGVYEQY

V gene: TRBV19
J gene: TRBJ2-7
CDR3 protein: ASSDRRYEQY

V gene: TRBV6-2/TRBV6-3
J gene: TRBJ2-3
CDR3 protein: ASRTQDLSDTQY

V gene: TRBV7-2
J gene: TRBJ2-5
CDR3 protein: ASSLGGGQETQY